Listed below are T cell receptor beta chains from one sample, sequenced in a study of Graves' ophthalmopathy and Graves' hyperthyroidism. TCRdb reanalysed the multiplex PCR reads using MiXCR and keeps one entry per CDR3 protein. Of about 390,000 distinct CDR3 sequences in the sample, approximately 15% were seen once. Material for sequencing was peripheral blood. All receptors derive from a woman younger than 30 with stable Graves' hyperthyroidism. The CDR3 runs from the conserved cysteine through the conserved F or W. A D gene is named only where the DNA matches it firmly. For some rows the clone size is stated as once, few or many, or as a class when expanded; others skip it.

j_gene: TRBJ2-7
d_gene: NA
abundance: many
v_gene: TRBV12-3/TRBV12-4
CDR3aa: CASSPPNTYEQYF
CDR3nt: TGTGCCAGCAGTCCTCCAAATACCTACGAGCAGTACTTC

j_gene: TRBJ1-2
d_gene: TRBD1
abundance: many
v_gene: TRBV5-1
CDR3aa: CASSSTGAANGYTF
CDR3nt: TGCGCCAGCAGCTCGACAGGGGCGGCAAATGGCTACACCTTC

j_gene: TRBJ2-2
d_gene: NA
abundance: many
v_gene: TRBV12-3/TRBV12-4
CDR3aa: CASSLGAGAGTGELFF
CDR3nt: TGTGCCAGCAGTTTGGGCGCGGGGGCGGGCACCGGGGAGCTGTTTTTT

j_gene: TRBJ1-1
d_gene: NA
abundance: many
v_gene: TRBV5-6
CDR3aa: CASSLGAGGNTEAFF
CDR3nt: TGTGCCAGCAGCTTGGGTGCGGGGGGGAACACTGAAGCTTTCTTT

j_gene: TRBJ1-6
d_gene: NA
abundance: many
v_gene: TRBV12-3/TRBV12-4
CDR3aa: CASSLMSDNSPLHF
CDR3nt: TGTGCCAGCAGTTTAATGTCAGATAATTCACCCCTCCACTTT

j_gene: TRBJ1-2
d_gene: NA
abundance: few
v_gene: TRBV12-3/TRBV12-4
CDR3aa: CASSLVRGPHTF
CDR3nt: TGTGCCAGCAGTTTAGTTCGGGGGCCTCACACCTTC

j_gene: TRBJ1-2
d_gene: TRBD1
abundance: NA
v_gene: TRBV11-2
CDR3aa: CASSSDRVPGYTF
CDR3nt: TGTGCCAGCAGTTCCGACAGGGTCCCCGGCTACACCTTC

j_gene: TRBJ1-1
d_gene: NA
abundance: many
v_gene: TRBV2
CDR3aa: CASRRSVARANTEAFF
CDR3nt: TGTGCCAGCAGACGATCAGTCGCCAGGGCGAACACTGAAGCTTTCTTT

j_gene: TRBJ2-7
d_gene: TRBD2
abundance: many
v_gene: TRBV7-6
CDR3aa: CASTLGGGYYEQYF
CDR3nt: TGTGCCAGCACCCTTGGGGGGGGATACTACGAGCAGTACTTC

j_gene: TRBJ2-5
d_gene: TRBD1
abundance: many
v_gene: TRBV7-2
CDR3aa: CASGTGTGVETQYF
CDR3nt: TGTGCCTCCGGGACAGGGACAGGGGTGGAGACCCAGTACTTC

j_gene: TRBJ2-7
d_gene: NA
abundance: NA
v_gene: TRBV6-2/TRBV6-3
CDR3aa: CASNPDRAPPREQYF
CDR3nt: TGTGCCAGCAACCCGGATCGGGCTCCCCCGCGGGAGCAGTACTTC

j_gene: TRBJ1-2
d_gene: NA
abundance: many
v_gene: TRBV25-1
CDR3aa: CASSPSGRPTGGANYGYTF
CDR3nt: TGTGCCAGCAGTCCTTCGGGCCGACCCACGGGGGGGGCTAACTATGGCTACACCTTC

j_gene: TRBJ2-5
d_gene: TRBD1
abundance: NA
v_gene: TRBV20-1
CDR3aa: CSADGTAQETQYF
CDR3nt: TGCAGTGCTGACGGGACAGCCCAAGAGACCCAGTACTTC

j_gene: TRBJ1-4
d_gene: NA
abundance: few
v_gene: TRBV7-2
CDR3aa: CASSRLMEEKLFF
CDR3nt: TGTGCCAGCTCCAGGTTGATGGAAGAAAAACTGTTTTTT

j_gene: TRBJ1-5
d_gene: NA
abundance: many
v_gene: TRBV19
CDR3aa: CASSSLGRPNQPQHF
CDR3nt: TGTGCCAGTAGTAGCCTGGGACGTCCGAATCAGCCCCAGCATTTT

j_gene: TRBJ1-1
d_gene: NA
abundance: many
v_gene: TRBV7-3
CDR3aa: CASSPLHGFTEAFF
CDR3nt: TGTGCCAGCAGCCCCTTACATGGATTCACTGAAGCTTTCTTT

j_gene: TRBJ2-4
d_gene: TRBD2
abundance: many
v_gene: TRBV7-8
CDR3aa: CASSLNRNRLATGYIQYF
CDR3nt: TGTGCCAGCAGCCTTAATCGAAATCGACTAGCGACAGGATACATTCAGTACTTC

j_gene: TRBJ2-2
d_gene: NA
abundance: NA
v_gene: TRBV19
CDR3aa: CASNTFRVGTGELFF
CDR3nt: TGTGCCAGTAATACTTTCAGGGTTGGAACCGGGGAGCTGTTTTTT

j_gene: TRBJ1-1
d_gene: NA
abundance: many
v_gene: TRBV5-1
CDR3aa: CASSAVLLGNTEAFF
CDR3nt: TGCGCCAGCAGCGCGGTACTCCTGGGGAACACTGAAGCTTTCTTT

j_gene: TRBJ1-1
d_gene: NA
abundance: few
v_gene: TRBV7-9
CDR3aa: CASTQRGANTEAFF
CDR3nt: TGTGCCAGCACCCAACGGGGAGCTAACACTGAAGCTTTCTTT

j_gene: TRBJ2-2
d_gene: TRBD1
abundance: NA
v_gene: TRBV4-2
CDR3aa: CASSPGTGVTRIRELFF
CDR3nt: TGTGCCAGCAGCCCCGGGACAGGGGTAACGCGGATTAGGGAGCTGTTTTTT

j_gene: TRBJ2-5
d_gene: TRBD1
abundance: many
v_gene: TRBV6-1
CDR3aa: CASPDRGGETQYF
CDR3nt: TGTGCCAGTCCGGACAGGGGAGGAGAGACCCAGTACTTC

j_gene: TRBJ2-7
d_gene: TRBD1
abundance: many
v_gene: TRBV6-2/TRBV6-3
CDR3aa: CASSYSETGSSYEQYF
CDR3nt: TGTGCCAGCAGTTACTCTGAGACAGGGAGTTCCTACGAGCAGTACTTC

j_gene: TRBJ1-2
d_gene: TRBD1
abundance: many
v_gene: TRBV24-1
CDR3aa: CATSDLTGRYTF
CDR3nt: TGTGCCACCAGTGACTTGACAGGGAGGTACACCTTC

j_gene: TRBJ2-7
d_gene: NA
abundance: many
v_gene: TRBV12-3/TRBV12-4
CDR3aa: CASSAGRGDEQYF
CDR3nt: TGTGCCAGCAGTGCTGGGAGGGGGGACGAGCAGTACTTC

j_gene: TRBJ2-7
d_gene: TRBD1
abundance: many
v_gene: TRBV12-5
CDR3aa: CASAPDRYEQYF
CDR3nt: TGTGCTAGTGCCCCGGACAGGTACGAGCAGTACTTC

j_gene: TRBJ1-1
d_gene: TRBD1
abundance: many
v_gene: TRBV29-1
CDR3aa: CSVEQGATEAFF
CDR3nt: TGCAGCGTTGAACAGGGGGCCACTGAAGCTTTCTTT

j_gene: TRBJ1-6
d_gene: NA
abundance: many
v_gene: TRBV19
CDR3aa: CASTPSALYNSPLHF
CDR3nt: TGTGCCAGTACCCCTTCGGCCCTCTATAATTCACCCCTCCACTTT